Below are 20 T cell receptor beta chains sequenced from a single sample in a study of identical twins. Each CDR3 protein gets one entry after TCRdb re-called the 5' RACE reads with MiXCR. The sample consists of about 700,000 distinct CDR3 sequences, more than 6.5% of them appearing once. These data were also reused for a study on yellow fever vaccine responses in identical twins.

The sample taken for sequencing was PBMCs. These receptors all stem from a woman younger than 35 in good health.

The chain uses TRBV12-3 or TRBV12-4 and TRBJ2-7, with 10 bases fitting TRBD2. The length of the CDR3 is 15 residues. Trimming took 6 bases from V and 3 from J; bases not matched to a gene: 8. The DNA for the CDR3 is TGTGCCAGCAGCGATAGCGGGAGGATCCACTACGAGCAGTACTTC. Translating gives CASSDSGRIHYEQYF.

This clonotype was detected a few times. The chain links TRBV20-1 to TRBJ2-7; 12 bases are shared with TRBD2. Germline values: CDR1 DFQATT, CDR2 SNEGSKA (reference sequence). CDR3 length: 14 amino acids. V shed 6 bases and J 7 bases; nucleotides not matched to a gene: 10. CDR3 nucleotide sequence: TGCAGTGCCCGACTAGCGGGAGCCACGGGTGAGCAGTACTTC. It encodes CSARLAGATGEQYF.

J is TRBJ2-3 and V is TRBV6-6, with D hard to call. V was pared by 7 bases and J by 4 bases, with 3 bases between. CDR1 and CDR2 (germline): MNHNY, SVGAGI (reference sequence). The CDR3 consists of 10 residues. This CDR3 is CASKADTQYF. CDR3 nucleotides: TGTGCCAGCAAGGCAGATACGCAGTATTTT.

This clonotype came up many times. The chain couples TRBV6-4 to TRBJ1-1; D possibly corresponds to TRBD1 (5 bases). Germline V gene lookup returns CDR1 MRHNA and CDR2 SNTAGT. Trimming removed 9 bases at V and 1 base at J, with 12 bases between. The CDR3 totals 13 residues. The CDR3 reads CASSRVENTEAFF. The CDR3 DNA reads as TGTGCCAGTAGCAGGGTGGAGAACACTGAAGCTTTCTTT.

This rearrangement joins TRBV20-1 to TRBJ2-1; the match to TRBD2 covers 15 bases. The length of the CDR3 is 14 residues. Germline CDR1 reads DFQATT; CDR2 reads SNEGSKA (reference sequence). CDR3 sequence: CKGLAGGGVNEQFF. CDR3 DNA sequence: TGCAAGGGACTAGCGGGAGGAGGGGTCAATGAGCAGTTCTTC.

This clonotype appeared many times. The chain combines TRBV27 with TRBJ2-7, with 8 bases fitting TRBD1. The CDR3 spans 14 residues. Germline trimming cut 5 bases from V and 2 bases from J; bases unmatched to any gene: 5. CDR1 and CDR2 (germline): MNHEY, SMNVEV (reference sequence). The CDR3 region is CASSPWDRPYEQYF. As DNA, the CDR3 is TGTGCCAGCAGTCCCTGGGACAGGCCCTACGAGCAGTACTTC.

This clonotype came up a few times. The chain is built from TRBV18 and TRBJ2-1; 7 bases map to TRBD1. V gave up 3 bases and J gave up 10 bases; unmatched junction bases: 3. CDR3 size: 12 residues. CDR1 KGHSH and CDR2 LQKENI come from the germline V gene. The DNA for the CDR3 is TGTGCCAGCTCACCGCAACAGGGGGAGCAGTTCTTC. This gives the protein CASSPQQGEQFF. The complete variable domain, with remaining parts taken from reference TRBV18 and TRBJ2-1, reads NAGVMQNPRHLVRRRGQEARLRCSPMKGHSHVYWYRQLPEEGLKFMVYLQKENIIDESGMPKERFSAEFPKEGPSILRIQQVVRGDSAAYFCASSPQQGEQFFGPGTRLTVL.

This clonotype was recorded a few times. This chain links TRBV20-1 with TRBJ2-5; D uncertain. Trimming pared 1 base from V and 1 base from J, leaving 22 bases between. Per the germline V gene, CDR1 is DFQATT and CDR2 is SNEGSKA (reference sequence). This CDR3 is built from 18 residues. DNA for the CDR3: TGCAGTGCTAGAGGGCCCCACACGAGTTGGCAGTCCCAAGAGACCCAGTACTTC. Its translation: CSARGPHTSWQSQETQYF.

CDR3 protein: CATSRDNSGLGKGSIQYF. In DNA form, the CDR3 reads TGTGCCACCAGCAGAGATAACTCAGGACTAGGGAAAGGGTCCATTCAGTACTTC. The V and J genes are TRBV15 and TRBJ2-4, with TRBD2 matching over 7 bases. J lost 9 bases, V lost 0 bases, and 17 bases had no gene match. From germline, CDR1 is LNHNV and CDR2 YYDKDF (reference sequence). CDR3 length equals 18 residues.

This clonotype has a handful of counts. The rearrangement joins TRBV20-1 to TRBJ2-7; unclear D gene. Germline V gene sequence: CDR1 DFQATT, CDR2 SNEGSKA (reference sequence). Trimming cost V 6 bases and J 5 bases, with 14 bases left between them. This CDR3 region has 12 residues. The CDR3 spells CSAADNHHEQYF. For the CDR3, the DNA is TGCAGTGCCGCTGACAATCACCACGAGCAGTACTTC.

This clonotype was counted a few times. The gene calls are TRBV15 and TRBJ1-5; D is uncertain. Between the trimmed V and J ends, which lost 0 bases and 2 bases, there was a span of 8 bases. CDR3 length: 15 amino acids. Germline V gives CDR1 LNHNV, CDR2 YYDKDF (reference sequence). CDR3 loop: CATSRDQRGNQPQHF. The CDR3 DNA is TGTGCCACCAGCAGAGATCAGAGGGGCAATCAGCCCCAGCATTTT.

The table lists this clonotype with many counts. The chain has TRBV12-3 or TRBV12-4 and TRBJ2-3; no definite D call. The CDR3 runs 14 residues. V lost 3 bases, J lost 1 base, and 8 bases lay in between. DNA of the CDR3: TGTGCCAGCAGTTTCCTTCGGGGCACAGATACGCAGTATTTT. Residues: CASSFLRGTDTQYF.

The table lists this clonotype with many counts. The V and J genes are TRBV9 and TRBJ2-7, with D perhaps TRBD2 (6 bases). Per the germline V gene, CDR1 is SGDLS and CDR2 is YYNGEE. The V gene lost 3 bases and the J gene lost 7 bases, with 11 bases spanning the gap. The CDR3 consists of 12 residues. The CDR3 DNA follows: TGTGCCAGCAGCGGAGGGGCGGGGGAGCAGTACTTC. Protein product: CASSGGAGEQYF.

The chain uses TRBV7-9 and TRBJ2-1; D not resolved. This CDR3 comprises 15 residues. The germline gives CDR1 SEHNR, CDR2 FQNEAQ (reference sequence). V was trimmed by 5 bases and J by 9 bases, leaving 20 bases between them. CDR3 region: CASSPLDQRLVEQFF. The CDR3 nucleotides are TGTGCCAGCAGCCCGTTGGACCAACGTTTGGTTGAGCAGTTCTTC.

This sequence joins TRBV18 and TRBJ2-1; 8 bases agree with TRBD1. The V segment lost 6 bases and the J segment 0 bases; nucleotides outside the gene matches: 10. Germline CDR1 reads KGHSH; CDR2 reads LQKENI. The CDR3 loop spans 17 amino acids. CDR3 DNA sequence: TGTGCCAGCTCCTTTTGGACAGGGACGAGCTCCTACAATGAGCAGTTCTTC. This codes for CASSFWTGTSSYNEQFF.

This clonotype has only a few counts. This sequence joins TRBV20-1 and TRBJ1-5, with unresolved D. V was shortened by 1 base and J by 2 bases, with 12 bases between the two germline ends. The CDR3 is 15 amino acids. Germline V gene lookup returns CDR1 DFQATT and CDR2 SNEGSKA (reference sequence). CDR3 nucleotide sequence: TGCAGTGCTAGAGTTAGACTGCGGGGCAATCAGCCCCAGCATTTT. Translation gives CSARVRLRGNQPQHF.

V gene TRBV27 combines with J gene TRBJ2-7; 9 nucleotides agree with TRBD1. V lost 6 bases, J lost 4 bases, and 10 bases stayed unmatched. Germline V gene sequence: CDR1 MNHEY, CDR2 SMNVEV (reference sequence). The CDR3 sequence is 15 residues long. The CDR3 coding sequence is TGTGCCAGCAGGCCCCAGACAGGGGGTAGTTACGAGCAGTACTTC. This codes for CASRPQTGGSYEQYF.

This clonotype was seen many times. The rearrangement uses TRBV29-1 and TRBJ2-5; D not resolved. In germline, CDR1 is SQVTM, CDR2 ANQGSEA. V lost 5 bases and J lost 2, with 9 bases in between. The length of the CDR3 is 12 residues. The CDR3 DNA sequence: TGCAGCGTTAACAGCCAACAAGAGACCCAGTACTTC. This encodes CSVNSQQETQYF.

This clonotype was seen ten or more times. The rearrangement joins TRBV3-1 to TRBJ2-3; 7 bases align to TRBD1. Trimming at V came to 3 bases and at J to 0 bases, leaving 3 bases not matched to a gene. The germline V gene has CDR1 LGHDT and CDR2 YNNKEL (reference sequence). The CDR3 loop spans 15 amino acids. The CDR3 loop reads CASSQTGLSTDTQYF. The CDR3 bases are TGTGCCAGCAGCCAGACAGGGCTTAGCACAGATACGCAGTATTTT.

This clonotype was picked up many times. The CDR3 sequence is CAISDFGGDEQYF. The CDR3 coding sequence is TGTGCCATCAGTGACTTTGGGGGGGACGAGCAGTACTTC. The chain has TRBV10-3 and TRBJ2-7; 7 bases map to TRBD2. The germline gives CDR1 ENHRY, CDR2 SYGVKD. This CDR3 is 13 amino acids long. V was clipped by 3 bases and J by 5 bases; unmatched bases: 4.